A single TCR beta chain is shown here with its context. Its specificity is unknown. This entry belongs to a study of cytomegalovirus exposure and HLA in healthy donors. Regarding the study as a whole: Presence/absence comparisons presumed near-even sequencing depth among donors. Many donors carried some public TCRs, although rarity characterized most TCR sequences. TCR beta sequences reportedly predicted the HLA-A and HLA-B alleles of most subjects accurately.

In germline, CDR1 is SGHTA, CDR2 FQGNSA. The CDR3 totals 15 residues. V lost 4 bases and J lost 2, with 15 bases in between. It was with 60 Vbeta and 13 Jbeta primers that the PCR ran. Produced via immunoSEQ multiplex PCR; TCRdb's table is partial and in-frame only. Seen here are fewer than 100,000 clones, about three quarters observed once, and the top ten hold roughly 6%. The sample was PBMCs. The gene calls are TRBV7-2 and TRBJ2-7; weak D call: TRBD1 (6 bases). The clonotype was recovered from a female donor in good health and CMV-seronegative. The CDR3 DNA sequence: TGTGCCAGCAGCTCATCAGACAGGTACCCCTACGAGCAGTACTTC. As protein: CASSSSDRYPYEQYF.